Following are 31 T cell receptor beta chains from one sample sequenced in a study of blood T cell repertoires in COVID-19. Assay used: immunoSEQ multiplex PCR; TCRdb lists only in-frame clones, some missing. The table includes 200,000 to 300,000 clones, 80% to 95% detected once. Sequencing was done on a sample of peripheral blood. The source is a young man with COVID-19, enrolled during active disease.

As DNA, the CDR3 is TGTGCCAGTGAACAGGGGGATAGCAATCAGCCCCAGCATTTT. This gives the protein CASEQGDSNQPQHF. The rearrangement uses TRBV19 and TRBJ1-5; the match to TRBD1 covers 8 bases. CDR1 and CDR2 (germline): LNHDA, SQIVND (reference sequence). V dropped 8 bases and J dropped 0; count of bases not matched to a gene: 3. CDR3 length: 14 amino acids.

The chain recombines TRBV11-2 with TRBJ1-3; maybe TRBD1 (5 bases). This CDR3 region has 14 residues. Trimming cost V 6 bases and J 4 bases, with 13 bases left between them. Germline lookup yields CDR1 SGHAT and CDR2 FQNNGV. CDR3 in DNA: TGTGCCAGCAGGTCGATCGGGGGGGGAAACACCATATATTTT. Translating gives CASRSIGGGNTIYF.

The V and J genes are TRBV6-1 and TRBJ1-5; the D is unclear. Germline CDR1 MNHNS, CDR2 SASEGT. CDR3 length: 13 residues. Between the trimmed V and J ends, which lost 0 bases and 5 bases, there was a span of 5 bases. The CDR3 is CASSEASHQPQHF. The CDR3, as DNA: TGTGCCAGCAGTGAAGCCTCCCATCAGCCCCAGCATTTT.

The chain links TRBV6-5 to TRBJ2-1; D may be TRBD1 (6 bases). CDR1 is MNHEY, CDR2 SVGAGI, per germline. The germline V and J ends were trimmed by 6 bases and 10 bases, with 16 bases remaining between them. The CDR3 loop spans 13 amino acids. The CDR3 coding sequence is TGTGCCAGCAGGTATAACAGGGAAGAAGAGCAGTTCTTC. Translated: CASRYNREEEQFF.

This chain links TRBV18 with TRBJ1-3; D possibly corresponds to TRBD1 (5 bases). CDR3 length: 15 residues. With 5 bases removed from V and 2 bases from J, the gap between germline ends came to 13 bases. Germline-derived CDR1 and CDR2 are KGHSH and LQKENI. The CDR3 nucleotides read TGTGCCAGCTCATCCGCAGGGTCTCCTGGAAACACCATATATTTT. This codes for CASSSAGSPGNTIYF.

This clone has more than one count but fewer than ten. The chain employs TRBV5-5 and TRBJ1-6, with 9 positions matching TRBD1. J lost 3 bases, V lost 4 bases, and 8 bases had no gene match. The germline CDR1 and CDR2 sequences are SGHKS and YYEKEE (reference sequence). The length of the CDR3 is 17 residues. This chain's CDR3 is CASSLRGQGVYNSPLHF. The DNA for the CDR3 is TGTGCCAGCAGCCTCCGGGGACAGGGTGTCTATAATTCACCCCTCCACTTT.

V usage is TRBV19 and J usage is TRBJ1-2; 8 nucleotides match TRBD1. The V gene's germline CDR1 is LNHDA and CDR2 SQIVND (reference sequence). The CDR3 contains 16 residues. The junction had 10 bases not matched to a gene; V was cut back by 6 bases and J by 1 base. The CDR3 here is CASRETGEARNYGYTF. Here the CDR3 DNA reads TGTGCCAGTAGAGAGACAGGGGAGGCTCGTAACTATGGCTACACCTTC.

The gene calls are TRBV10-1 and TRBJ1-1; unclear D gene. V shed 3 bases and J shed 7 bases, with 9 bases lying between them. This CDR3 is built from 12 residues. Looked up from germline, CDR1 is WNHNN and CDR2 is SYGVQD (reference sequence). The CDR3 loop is CASSDNAGEAFF. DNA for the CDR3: TGCGCCAGCAGTGATAACGCAGGTGAAGCTTTCTTT.

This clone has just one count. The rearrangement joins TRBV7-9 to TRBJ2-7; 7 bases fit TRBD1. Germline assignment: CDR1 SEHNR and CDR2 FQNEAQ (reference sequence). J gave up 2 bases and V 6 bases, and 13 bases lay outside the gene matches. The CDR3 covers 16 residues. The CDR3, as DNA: TGTGCCAGCAGTTCCCCGGCCGGGACAGAGCCCTACGAGCAGTACTTC. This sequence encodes CASSSPAGTEPYEQYF.

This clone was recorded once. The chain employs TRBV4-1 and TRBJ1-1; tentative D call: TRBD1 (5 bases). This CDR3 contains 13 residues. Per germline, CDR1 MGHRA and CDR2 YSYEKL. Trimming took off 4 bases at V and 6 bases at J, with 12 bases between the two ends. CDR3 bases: TGCGCCAGCAGCCCGTTAGGGGCCGCTGAAGCTTTCTTT. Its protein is CASSPLGAAEAFF.

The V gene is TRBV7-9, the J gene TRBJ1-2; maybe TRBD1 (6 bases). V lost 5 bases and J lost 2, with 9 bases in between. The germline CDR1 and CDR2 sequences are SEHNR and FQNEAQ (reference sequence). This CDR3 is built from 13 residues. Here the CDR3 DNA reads TGTGCCAGCAGCCCGGACAGCAACTATGGCTACACCTTC. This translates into CASSPDSNYGYTF.

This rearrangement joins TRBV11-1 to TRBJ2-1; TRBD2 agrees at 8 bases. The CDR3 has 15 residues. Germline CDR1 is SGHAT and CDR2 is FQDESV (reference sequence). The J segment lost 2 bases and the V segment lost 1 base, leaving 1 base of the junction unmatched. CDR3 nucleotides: TGTGCCAGCAGCTTAGAAGCGGGGGCCTACAATGAGCAGTTCTTC. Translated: CASSLEAGAYNEQFF. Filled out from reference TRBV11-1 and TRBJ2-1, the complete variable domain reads EAEVAQSPRYKITEKSQAVAFWCDPISGHATLYWYRQILGQGPELLVQFQDESVVDDSQLPKDRFSAERLKGVDSTLKIQPAELGDSAMYLCASSLEAGAYNEQFFGPGTRLTVL.

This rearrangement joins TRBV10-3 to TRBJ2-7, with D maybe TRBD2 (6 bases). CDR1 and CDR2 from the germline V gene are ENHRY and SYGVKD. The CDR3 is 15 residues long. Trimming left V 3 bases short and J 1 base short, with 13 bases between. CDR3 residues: CAISEDLEGSYEQYF. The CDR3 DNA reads TGTGCCATCAGTGAAGACCTGGAGGGGTCCTACGAGCAGTACTTC.

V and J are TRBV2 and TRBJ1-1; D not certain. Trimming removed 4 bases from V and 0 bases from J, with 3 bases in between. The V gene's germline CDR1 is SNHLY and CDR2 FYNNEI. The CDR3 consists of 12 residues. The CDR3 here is CASSALNTEAFF. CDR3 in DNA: TGTGCCAGCAGTGCATTGAACACTGAAGCTTTCTTT.

CDR3 bases: TGTGCCAGCAGCTCCGGGACAGGGAGGCGCCTCCCCCAGTACTTC. This encodes CASSSGTGRRLPQYF. The chain is built from TRBV7-2 and TRBJ2-5, with 9 nucleotides matching TRBD1. This CDR3 has 15 residues. Germline V gene data show CDR1 as SGHTA and CDR2 as FQGNSA. Trimming removed 4 bases from V and 9 bases from J; junction bases left unmatched: 12.

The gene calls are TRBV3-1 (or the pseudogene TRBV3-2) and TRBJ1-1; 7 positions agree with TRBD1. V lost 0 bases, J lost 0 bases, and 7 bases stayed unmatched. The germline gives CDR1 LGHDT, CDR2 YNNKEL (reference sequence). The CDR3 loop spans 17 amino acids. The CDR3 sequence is CASSQDSTGPVNTEAFF. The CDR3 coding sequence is TGTGCCAGCAGCCAAGATTCGACAGGGCCAGTGAACACTGAAGCTTTCTTT.

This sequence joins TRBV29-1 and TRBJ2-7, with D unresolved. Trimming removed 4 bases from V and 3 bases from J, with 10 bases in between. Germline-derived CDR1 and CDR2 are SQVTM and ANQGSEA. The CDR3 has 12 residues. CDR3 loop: CSVVISGYEQYF. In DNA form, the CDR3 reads TGCAGCGTTGTAATCTCCGGCTACGAGCAGTACTTC.

CDR3 loop: CASSSAGTSGGWGEQFF. In nucleotides, the CDR3 is TGTGCCAGCAGCTCCGCCGGGACTAGCGGGGGGTGGGGTGAGCAGTTCTTC. The chain carries TRBV3-1 (or the pseudogene TRBV3-2) and TRBJ2-1, with 15 bases that match TRBD2. The CDR3 runs 17 residues. J was trimmed by 9 bases and V by 5 bases; bases with no gene match: 11. The germline V gene has CDR1 LGHDT and CDR2 YNNKEL (reference sequence).

The CDR3 loop is CASSLGPAMNTEAFF. The DNA of the CDR3 is TGTGCCAGCAGCTTAGGACCAGCGATGAACACTGAAGCTTTCTTT. The chain uses TRBV11-2 and TRBJ1-1; D call uncertain. Trimming cost V 1 base and J 0 bases, with 9 bases left between them. This CDR3 has 15 residues. The germline V gene has CDR1 SGHAT and CDR2 FQNNGV.

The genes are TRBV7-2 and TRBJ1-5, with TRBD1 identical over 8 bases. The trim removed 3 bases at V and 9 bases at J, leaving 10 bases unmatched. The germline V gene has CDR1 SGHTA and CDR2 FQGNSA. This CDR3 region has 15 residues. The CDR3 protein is CASSFGQGAGRPQHF. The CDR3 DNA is TGTGCCAGCAGCTTCGGGCAGGGGGCAGGTAGGCCCCAGCATTTT.

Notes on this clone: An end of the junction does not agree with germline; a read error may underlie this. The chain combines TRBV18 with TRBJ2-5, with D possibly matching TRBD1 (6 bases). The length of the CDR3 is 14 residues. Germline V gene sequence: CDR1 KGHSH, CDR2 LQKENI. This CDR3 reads CASSPRGSGETQYF. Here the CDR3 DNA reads TGTGCCAGTTCACCCAGGGGTTCGGGAGAGACCCAGTACTTC.

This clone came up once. Written as DNA, the CDR3 is TGCGCCAGCAGCGTAACAGGGGAGCCCTACGAGCAGTACTTC. It specifies CASSVTGEPYEQYF. The rearrangement joins TRBV5-1 to TRBJ2-7; 7 nucleotides align to TRBD1. J gave up 2 bases and V 4 bases, and 6 bases lay outside the gene matches. Germline CDR1 SGHRS, CDR2 YFSETQ. CDR3 length equals 14 residues.

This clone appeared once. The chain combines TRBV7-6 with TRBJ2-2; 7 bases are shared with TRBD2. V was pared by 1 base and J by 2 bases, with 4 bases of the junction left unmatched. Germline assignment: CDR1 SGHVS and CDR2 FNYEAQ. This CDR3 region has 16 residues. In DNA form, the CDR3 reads TGTGCCAGCAGCTTAGTTCCTAGCGGAAACACCGGGGAGCTGTTTTTT. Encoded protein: CASSLVPSGNTGELFF. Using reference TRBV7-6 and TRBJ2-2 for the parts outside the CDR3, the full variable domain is GAGVSQSPRYKVTKRGQDVALRCDPISGHVSLYWYRQALGQGPEFLTYFNYEAQQDKSGLPNDRFSAERPEGSISTLTIQRTEQRDSAMYRCASSLVPSGNTGELFFGEGSRLTVL.

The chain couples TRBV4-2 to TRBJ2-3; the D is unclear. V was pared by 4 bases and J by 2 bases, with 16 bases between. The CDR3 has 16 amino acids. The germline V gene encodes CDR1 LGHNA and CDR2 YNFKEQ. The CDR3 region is CASSPGSLGSTDTQYF. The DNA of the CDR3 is TGTGCCAGCAGCCCTGGGTCTTTGGGCTCCACAGATACGCAGTATTTT.

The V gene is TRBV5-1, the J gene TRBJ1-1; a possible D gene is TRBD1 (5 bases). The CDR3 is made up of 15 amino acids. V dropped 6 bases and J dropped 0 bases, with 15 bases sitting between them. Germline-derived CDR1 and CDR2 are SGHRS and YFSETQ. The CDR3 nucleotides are TGCGCCAGCAAAGGGGCCACAGTTTTGAACACTGAAGCTTTCTTT. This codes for CASKGATVLNTEAFF.

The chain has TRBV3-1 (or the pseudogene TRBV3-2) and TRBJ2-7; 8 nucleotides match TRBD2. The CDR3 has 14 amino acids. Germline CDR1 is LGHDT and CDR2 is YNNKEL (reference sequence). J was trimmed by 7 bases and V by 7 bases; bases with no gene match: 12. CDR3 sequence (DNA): TGTGCCAGCAAAGTAGCAAGCGGGGGAGGGGAGCAGTACTTC. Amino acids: CASKVASGGGEQYF.

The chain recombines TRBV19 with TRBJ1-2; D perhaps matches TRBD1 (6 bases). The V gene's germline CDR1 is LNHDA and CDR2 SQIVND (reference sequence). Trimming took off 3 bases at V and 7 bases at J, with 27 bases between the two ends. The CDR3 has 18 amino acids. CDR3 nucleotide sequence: TGTGCCAGTAGTATCGTCAGGACAGACCCTACCCCGGGGCTTGGCTACACCTTC. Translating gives CASSIVRTDPTPGLGYTF.

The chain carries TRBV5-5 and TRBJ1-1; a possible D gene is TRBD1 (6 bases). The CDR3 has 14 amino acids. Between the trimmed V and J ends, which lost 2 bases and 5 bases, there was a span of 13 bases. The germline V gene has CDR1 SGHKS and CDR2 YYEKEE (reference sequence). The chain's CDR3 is CASSFSAGETEAFF. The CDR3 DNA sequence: TGTGCCAGCAGCTTCTCGGCAGGGGAGACTGAAGCTTTCTTT.

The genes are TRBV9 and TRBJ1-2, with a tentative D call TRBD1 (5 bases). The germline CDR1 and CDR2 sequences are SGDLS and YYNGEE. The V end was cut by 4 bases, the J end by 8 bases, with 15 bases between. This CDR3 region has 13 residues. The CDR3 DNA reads TGTGCCAGCAGCTCACCTGGAGGGGCGGGCTACACCTTC. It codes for CASSSPGGAGYTF.

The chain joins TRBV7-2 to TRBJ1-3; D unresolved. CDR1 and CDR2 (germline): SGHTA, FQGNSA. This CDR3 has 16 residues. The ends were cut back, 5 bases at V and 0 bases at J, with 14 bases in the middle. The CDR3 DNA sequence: TGTGCCAGCAGCCCCCGGCAGCGGGACTCTGGAAACACCATATATTTT. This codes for CASSPRQRDSGNTIYF. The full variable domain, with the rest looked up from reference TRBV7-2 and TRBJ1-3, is GAGVSQSPSNKVTEKGKDVELRCDPISGHTALYWYRQSLGQGLEFLIYFQGNSAPDKSGLPSDRFSAERTGGSVSTLTIQRTQQEDSAVYLCASSPRQRDSGNTIYFGEGSWLTVV.

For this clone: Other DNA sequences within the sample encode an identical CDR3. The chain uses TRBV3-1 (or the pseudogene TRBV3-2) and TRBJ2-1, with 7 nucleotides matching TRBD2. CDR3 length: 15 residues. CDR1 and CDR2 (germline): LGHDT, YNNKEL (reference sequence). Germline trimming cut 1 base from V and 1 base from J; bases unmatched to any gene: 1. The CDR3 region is CASSQGAGSYNEQFF. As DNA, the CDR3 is TGTGCCAGCAGCCAAGGAGCGGGGTCCTACAATGAGCAGTTCTTC.